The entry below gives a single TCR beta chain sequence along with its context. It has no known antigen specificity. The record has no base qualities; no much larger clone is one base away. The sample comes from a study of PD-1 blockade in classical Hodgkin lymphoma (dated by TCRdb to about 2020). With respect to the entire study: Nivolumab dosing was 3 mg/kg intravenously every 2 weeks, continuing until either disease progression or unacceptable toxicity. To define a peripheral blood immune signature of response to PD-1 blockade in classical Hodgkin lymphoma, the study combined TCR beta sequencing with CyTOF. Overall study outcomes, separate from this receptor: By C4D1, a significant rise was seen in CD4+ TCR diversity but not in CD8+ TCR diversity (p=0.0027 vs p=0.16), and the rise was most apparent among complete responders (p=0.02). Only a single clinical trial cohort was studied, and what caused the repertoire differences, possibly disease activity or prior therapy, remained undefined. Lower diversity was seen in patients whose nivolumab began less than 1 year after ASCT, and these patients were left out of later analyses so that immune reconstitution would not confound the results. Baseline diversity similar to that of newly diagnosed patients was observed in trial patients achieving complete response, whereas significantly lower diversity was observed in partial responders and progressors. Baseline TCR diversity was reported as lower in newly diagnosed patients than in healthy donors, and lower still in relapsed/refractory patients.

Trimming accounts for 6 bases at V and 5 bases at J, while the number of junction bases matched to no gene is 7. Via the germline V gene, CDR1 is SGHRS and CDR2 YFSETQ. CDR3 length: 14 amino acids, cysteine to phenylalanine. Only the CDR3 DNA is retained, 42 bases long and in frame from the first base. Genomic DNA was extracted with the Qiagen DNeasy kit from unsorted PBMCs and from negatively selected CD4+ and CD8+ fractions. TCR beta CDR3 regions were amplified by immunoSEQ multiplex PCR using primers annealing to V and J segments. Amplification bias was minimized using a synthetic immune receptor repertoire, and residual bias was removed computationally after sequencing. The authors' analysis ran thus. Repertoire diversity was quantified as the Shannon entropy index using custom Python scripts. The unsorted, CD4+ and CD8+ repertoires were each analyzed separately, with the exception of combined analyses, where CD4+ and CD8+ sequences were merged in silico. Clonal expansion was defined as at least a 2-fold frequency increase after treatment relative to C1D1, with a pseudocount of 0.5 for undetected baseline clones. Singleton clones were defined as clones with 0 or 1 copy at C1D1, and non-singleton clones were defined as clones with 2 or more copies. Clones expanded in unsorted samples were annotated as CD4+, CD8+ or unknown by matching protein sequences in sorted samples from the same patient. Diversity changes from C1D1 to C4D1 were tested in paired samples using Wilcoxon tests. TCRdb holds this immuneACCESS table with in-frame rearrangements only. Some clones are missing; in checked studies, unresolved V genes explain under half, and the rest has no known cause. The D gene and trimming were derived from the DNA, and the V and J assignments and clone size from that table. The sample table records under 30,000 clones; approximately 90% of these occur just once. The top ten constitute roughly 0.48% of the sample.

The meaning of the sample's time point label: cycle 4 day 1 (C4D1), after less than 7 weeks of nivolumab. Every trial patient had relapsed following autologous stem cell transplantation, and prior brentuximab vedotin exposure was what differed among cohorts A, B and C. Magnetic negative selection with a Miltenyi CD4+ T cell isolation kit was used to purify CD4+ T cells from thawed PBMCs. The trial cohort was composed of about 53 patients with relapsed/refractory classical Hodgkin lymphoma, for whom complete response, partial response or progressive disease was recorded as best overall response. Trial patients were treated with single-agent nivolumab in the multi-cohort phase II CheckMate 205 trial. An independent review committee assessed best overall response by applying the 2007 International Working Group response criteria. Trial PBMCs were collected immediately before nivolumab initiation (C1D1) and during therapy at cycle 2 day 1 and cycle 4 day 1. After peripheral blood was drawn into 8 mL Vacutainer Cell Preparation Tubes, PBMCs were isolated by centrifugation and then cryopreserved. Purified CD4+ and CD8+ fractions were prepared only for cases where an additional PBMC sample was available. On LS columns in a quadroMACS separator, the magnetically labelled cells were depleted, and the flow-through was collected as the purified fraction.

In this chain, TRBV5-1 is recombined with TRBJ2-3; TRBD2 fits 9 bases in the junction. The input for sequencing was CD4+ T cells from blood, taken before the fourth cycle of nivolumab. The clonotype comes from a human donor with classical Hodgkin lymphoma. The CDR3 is CASKLAGARDTQYF. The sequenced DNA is TGCGCCAGCAAATTAGCGGGAGCTAGAGATACGCAGTATTTT.